This record concerns one TCR beta chain sequence. The data were obtained in a study of blood T cell repertoires in COVID-19. Study-wide background: Sources were T cells, B-cell-depleted T cells, or PBMCs; the material itself was cDNA or gDNA.

Original analysis: Nucleated cell number was recorded as an estimate derived from reference gene primer amplification. The data were produced by immunoSEQ multiplex PCR, yet TCRdb's version contains in-frame clones alone and is incomplete. From that table come the V and J calls and clone size; the DNA was used to work out D and trimming. The sample has over 250,000 clones, about 88% seen once; the top ten hold 2.6%. Ages ranged from roughly 18 to 95 years, with residence in 24 US areas. Germline V gene lookup returns CDR1 KGHSH and CDR2 LQKENI. The CDR3 is 15 amino acids. V lost 3 bases to trimming and J lost 3 bases, with 12 bases between them.

The clonotype comes from a man in his 60s who had recovered from COVID-19. Sequences were obtained from PBMCs or T cells enriched from blood (not recorded which). The V and J genes are TRBV18 and TRBJ1-3; D might be TRBD1 (6 bases). CDR3 nucleotide sequence: TGTGCCAGCTCACCCCAGGGGTCCGGTGGAAACACCATATATTTT. Its translation: CASSPQGSGGNTIYF.